The clone carrying this T cell receptor beta chain was counted a few times. The data are from a study of CD8 T cells in ankylosing spondylitis. Libraries of TCR beta came from quantitative 5'-RACE with molecular barcodes. MiXCR, run by TCRdb on the 5' RACE reads, gives a single entry per CDR3 protein. The sample contains 340,000 or so distinct CDR3 sequences, about 15% of which appear only once. The CDR3 totals 16 residues. CDR1 MNHEY and CDR2 SVGAGI come from the germline V gene. V lost 0 bases and J 2 bases, leaving 14 bases between the germline ends. V usage is TRBV6-5 and J usage is TRBJ2-7, with D perhaps TRBD2 (6 bases). This sequence was found in a male donor with ankylosing spondylitis or in good health (not recorded which). Sample: blood, either unsorted or a sorted T cell fraction (not recorded which). The CDR3 DNA reads as TGTGCCAGCAGTTACTCAAGGGACTCGCATCCCTACGAGCAGTACTTC. It specifies CASSYSRDSHPYEQYF.